This T cell receptor (beta chain) emerged from a study of Graves' ophthalmopathy and Graves' hyperthyroidism. Study outcomes and limitations: Most expanded thyroid clonotypes above 0.001 frequency also appeared in blood.

V lost 4 bases, J lost 5 bases, and 15 bases lay in between. In germline, CDR1 is MNHEY, CDR2 SVGAGI. This CDR3 comprises 14 residues. RNA served as the template for amplifying TCR beta CDR3 regions. HTBI primers served in a first-round RT-PCR, which a second-round multiplex PCR followed. TCRdb ran MiXCR on the multiplex PCR reads and lists one entry per CDR3 protein. The sample has 500,000 to 600,000 distinct CDR3 sequences, 39% seen once. This clonotype came up many times. Antigen unknown. The receptor comes from an adult man with Graves' hyperthyroidism. The chain joins TRBV6-5 to TRBJ2-7; weak D call: TRBD1 (5 bases). The sequenced sample consisted of peripheral blood or thyroid tissue (not recorded which). CDR3 amino acids: CASSWGRGTDEQYF. CDR3 bases: TGTGCCAGCAGTTGGGGAAGGGGAACAGACGAGCAGTACTTC.